This TCR beta chain originates from a study of CD4 T cells in relation to SARS-CoV-2 and coronaviruses. Study information: No peptide or an HIV-1 Nef peptide pool served as negative control.

Whole-study findings and limits: Crossreactive clones expanded significantly less to SARS-CoV-2 than monoreactive clones.

This CDR3 is built from 12 residues. The germline V gene has CDR1 MNHEY and CDR2 SVGAGI. Trimming shortened V by 11 bases and J by 1 base, and 11 bases separated the two germline ends. Generated by immunoSEQ multiplex PCR, the TCRdb table keeps only in-frame clones and is missing some. Of roughly 18,000 clones in the sample, roughly 80% were seen once. This clone was seen just once. Its antigen is not identified. CD4+ T cells from unexposed donors were obtained before the COVID-19 pandemic (2011-2018). The cells were cultured for under 13 days before CD4+ T cells were isolated. Roughly 2 million PBMCs per well were cultured with 10 IU/ml IL-2. Cultures received half-medium IL-2 refreshes on days 3 and 7.

The TCR originated in a human donor in good health. The rearrangement joins TRBV6-5 to TRBJ1-1, with TRBD1 as a possible D gene (6 bases). The sample comprised CD4+ T cells from PBMCs, cultured in vitro. CDR3 coding DNA: TGTGCCGGGTCGGGACAGAACACTGAAGCTTTCTTT. Translated: CAGSGQNTEAFF.